This T cell receptor (beta chain) comes out of a study of T cell repertoires in cytomegalovirus infection. For the study at large: Well-studied HLA-B-restricted CMV epitopes were used in the study alongside recently identified HLA-C-restricted ones.

Each CDR3 protein gets one entry after TCRdb re-called the reads with MiXCR. The table shows over 250,000 distinct CDR3 sequences, with about 20% occurring only once. The CDR3 loop spans 20 amino acids. Germline V gives CDR1 LNHDA, CDR2 SQIVND (reference sequence). V lost 5 bases, J lost 1 base, and 13 bases stayed unmatched. About this clonotype itself: Its target is not known.

The sequencing used cultured PBMCs, collected from culture after CMV antigen stimulation. The TCR comes from a human donor in good health (CMV status not recorded). Some clones in this sample may be carry-over from other donors' samples. This rearrangement joins TRBV19 to TRBJ2-1, with 14 bases fitting TRBD2. CDR3 bases: TGTGCCAGTAGTGCCCGACTAGCGGGAGGGCCACTTCGGTCCTACAATGAGCAGTTCTTC. Translated, it gives CASSARLAGGPLRSYNEQFF.